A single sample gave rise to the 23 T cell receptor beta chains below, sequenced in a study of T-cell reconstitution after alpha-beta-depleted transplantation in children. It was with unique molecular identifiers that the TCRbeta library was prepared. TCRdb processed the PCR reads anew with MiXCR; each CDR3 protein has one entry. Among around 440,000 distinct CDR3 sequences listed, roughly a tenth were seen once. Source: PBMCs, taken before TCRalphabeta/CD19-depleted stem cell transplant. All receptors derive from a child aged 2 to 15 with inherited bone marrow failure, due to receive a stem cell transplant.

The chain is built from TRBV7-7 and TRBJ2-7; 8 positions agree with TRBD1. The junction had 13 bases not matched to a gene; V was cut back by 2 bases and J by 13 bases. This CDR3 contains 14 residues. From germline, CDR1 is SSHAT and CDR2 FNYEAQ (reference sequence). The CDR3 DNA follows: TGTGCCAGCAGCTTATCGGTCGACAGGGGTCCATTCTACTTC. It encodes CASSLSVDRGPFYF. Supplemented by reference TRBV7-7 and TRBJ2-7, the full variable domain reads GAGVSQSPRYKVTKRGQDVTLRCDPISSHATLYWYQQALGQGPEFLTYFNYEAQPDKSGLPSDRFSAERPEGSISTLTIQRTEQRDSAMYRCASSLSVDRGPFYFGPGTRLTVT.

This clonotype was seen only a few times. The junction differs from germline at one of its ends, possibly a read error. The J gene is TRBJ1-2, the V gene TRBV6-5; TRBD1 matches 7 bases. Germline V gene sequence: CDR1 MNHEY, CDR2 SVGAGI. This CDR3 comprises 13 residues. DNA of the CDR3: TGTGCCACCAGTTGGGGACAGAACTATGGCTACACCTTC. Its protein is CATSWGQNYGYTF.

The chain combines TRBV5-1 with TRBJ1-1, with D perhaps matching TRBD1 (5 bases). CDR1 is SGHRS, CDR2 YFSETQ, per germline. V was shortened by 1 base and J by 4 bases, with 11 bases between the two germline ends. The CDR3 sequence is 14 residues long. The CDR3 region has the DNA TGCGCCAGCAGCTTGTGGGGAGACAGCACTGAAGCTTTCTTT. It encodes CASSLWGDSTEAFF.

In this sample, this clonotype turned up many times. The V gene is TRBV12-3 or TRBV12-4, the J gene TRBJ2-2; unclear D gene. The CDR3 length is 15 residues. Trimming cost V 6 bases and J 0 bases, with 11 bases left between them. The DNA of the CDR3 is TGTGCCAGCAGCCGAACACTCGCGAACACCGGGGAGCTGTTTTTT. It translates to CASSRTLANTGELFF.

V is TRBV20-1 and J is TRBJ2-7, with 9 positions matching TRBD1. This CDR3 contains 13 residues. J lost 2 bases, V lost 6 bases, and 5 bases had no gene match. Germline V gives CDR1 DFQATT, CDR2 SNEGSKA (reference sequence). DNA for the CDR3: TGCAGTGCAGGGACAGGGAGGGCCTACGAGCAGTACTTC. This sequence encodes CSAGTGRAYEQYF.

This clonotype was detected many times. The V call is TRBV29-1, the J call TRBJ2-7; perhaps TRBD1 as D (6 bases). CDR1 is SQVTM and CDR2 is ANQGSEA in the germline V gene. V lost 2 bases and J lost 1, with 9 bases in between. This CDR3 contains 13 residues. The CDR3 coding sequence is TGCAGCGTTGAAAAAGGACAGTCCTACGAGCAGTACTTC. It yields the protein CSVEKGQSYEQYF.

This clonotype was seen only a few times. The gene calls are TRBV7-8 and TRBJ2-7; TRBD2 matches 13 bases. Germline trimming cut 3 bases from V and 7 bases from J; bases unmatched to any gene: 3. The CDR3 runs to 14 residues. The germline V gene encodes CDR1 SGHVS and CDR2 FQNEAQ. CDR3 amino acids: CASSFPGLAGEQYF. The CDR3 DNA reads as TGTGCCAGCAGCTTTCCGGGACTAGCGGGGGAGCAGTACTTC.

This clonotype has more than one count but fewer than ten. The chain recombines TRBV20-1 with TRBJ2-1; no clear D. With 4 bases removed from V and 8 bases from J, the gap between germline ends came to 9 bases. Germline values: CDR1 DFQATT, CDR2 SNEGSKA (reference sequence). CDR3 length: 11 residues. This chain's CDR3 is CSAKSADEQFF. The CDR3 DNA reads TGCAGTGCTAAGTCCGCCGATGAGCAGTTCTTC.

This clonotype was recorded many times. CDR3 DNA: TGTGCCGCGAGGGCCCCGATCACCCCCTACGAGCAGTACTTC. Its translation: CAARAPITPYEQYF. J is TRBJ2-7 and V is TRBV21-1; the DNA was not used to check the table's D call, TRBD2. TRBV21-1 is a documented pseudogene. The CDR3 is made up of 14 amino acids.

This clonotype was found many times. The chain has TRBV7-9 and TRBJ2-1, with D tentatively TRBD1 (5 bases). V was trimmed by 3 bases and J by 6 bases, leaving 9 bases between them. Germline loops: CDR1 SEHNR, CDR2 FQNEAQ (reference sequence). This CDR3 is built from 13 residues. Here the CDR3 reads CASSFVRGNEQFF. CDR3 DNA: TGTGCCAGCAGCTTTGTTAGGGGCAATGAGCAGTTCTTC.

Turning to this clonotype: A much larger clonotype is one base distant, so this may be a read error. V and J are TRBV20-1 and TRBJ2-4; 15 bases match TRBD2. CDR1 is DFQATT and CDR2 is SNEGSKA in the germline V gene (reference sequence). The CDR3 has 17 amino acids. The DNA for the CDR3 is TGCTGTGCTAGAGATCTAGGACTAGCGGGAGGGCCGAACATTCAGTACTTC. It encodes CCARDLGLAGGPNIQYF.

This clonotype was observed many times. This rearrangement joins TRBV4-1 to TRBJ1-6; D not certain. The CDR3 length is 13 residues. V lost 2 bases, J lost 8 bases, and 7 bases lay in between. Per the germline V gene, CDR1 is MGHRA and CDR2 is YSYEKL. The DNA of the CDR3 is TGCGCCAGCAGCCAAATCTCCGATTCACCCCTCCACTTT. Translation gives CASSQISDSPLHF.

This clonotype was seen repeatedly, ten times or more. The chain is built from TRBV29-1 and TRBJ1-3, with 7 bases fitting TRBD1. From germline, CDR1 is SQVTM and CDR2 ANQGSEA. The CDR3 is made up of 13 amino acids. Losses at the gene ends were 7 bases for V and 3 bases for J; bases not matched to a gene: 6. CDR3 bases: TGCAGCGCCGAGAGGGGGCATGGAAACACCATATATTTT. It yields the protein CSAERGHGNTIYF.

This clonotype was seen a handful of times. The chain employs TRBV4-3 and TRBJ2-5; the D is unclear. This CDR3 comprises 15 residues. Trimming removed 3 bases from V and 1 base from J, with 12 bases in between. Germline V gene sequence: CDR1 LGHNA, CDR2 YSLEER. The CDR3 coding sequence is TGCGCCAGCAGCCAGATCATCGGCAGCCAAGAGACCCAGTACTTC. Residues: CASSQIIGSQETQYF.

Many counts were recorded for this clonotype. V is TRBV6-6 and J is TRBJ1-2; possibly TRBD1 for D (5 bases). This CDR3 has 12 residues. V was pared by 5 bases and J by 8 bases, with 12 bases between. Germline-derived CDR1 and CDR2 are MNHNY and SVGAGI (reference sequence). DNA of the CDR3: TGTGCCAGCAGTCCTCGGGGGAGGGGCTACACCTTC. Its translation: CASSPRGRGYTF.

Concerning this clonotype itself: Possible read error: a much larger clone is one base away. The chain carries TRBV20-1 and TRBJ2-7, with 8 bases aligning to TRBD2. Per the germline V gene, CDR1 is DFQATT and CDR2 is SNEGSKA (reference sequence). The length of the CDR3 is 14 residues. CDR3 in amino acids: CSAKTGLGIYEQHF. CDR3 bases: TGCAGTGCTAAAACGGGACTAGGAATCTACGAGCAGCACTTC.

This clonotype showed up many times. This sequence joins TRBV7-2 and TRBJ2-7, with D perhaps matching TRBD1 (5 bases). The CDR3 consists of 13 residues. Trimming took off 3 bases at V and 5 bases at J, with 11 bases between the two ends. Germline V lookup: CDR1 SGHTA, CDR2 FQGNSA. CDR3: CASSFGTGHEQYF. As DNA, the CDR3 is TGTGCCAGCAGCTTCGGAACAGGTCACGAGCAGTACTTC. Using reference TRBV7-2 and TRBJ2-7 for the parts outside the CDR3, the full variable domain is GAGVSQSPSNKVTEKGKDVELRCDPISGHTALYWYRQSLGQGLEFLIYFQGNSAPDKSGLPSDRFSAERTGGSVSTLTIQRTQQEDSAVYLCASSFGTGHEQYFGPGTRLTVT.

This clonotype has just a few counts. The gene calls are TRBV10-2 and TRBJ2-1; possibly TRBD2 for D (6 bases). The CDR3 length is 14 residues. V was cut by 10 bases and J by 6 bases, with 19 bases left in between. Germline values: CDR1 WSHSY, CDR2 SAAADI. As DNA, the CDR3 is TGCGCCACACAAGCACGGACTATCTTCAATGAGCAGTTCTTC. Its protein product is CATQARTIFNEQFF.

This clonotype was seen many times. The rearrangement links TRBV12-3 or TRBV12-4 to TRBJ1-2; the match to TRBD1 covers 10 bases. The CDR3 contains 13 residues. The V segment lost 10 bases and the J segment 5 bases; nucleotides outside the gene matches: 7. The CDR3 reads CANGQGGVYGYTF. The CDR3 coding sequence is TGTGCCAACGGACAGGGGGGCGTGTATGGCTACACCTTC.

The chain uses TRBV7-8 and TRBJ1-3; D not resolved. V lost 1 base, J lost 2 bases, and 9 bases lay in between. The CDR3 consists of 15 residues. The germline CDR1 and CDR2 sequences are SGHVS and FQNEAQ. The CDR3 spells CASSLGASAGNTIYF. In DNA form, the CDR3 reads TGTGCCAGCAGCTTAGGTGCCTCGGCTGGAAACACCATATATTTT.

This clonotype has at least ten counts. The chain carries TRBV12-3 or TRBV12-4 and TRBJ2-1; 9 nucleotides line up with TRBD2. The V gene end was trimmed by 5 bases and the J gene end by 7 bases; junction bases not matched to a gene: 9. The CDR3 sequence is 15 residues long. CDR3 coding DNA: TGTGCCAGCAGTCGGGAGGGACTAGCCAGGAATGAGCAGTTCTTC. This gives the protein CASSREGLARNEQFF.

The CDR3 loop reads CASGWSSYNEQFF. CDR3 coding DNA: TGTGCCAGTGGATGGAGCTCCTACAATGAGCAGTTCTTC. The chain joins TRBV19 to TRBJ2-1; D uncertain. Trimming took 8 bases from V and 0 from J, leaving 8 bases between them. Germline V gene sequence: CDR1 LNHDA, CDR2 SQIVND (reference sequence). This CDR3 has 13 amino acids.

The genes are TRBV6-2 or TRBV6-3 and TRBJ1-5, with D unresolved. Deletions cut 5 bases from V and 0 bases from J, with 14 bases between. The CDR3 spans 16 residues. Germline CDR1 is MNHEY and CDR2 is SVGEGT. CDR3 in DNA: TGTGCCAGCAGTGACCGGTCCGGAGGTAGCAATCAGCCCCAGCATTTT. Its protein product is CASSDRSGGSNQPQHF.